The next 32 T cell receptor beta chains were all read from a single sample in a study of Graves' ophthalmopathy and Graves' hyperthyroidism. From RNA, the CDR3 regions of TCR beta chains were amplified and sequenced. The workflow started with a first-round RT-PCR run with HTBI primers and then moved on to a second-round multiplex PCR. TCRdb reanalysed the multiplex PCR reads using MiXCR and keeps one entry per CDR3 protein. The sample contains around 1.1 million distinct CDR3 sequences, approximately 35% of which appear only once. The specimen was peripheral blood or thyroid tissue (not recorded which). These receptors originate from an adult man with Graves' hyperthyroidism.

With respect to this clonotype: Since the CDR3 does not end with the conserved phenylalanine or tryptophan, this likely comes from a read error. The limits of the CDR3 on the DNA are not certain, so only TCRdb's listed CDR3 is given. The chain carries TRBV10-3 and TRBJ2-6; TRBD1, as called in the table, went unchecked against the DNA. Germline CDR1 and CDR2: ENHRY and SYGVKD. The CDR3 comprises 8 residues, both ends counted. The CDR3 spells CASSTTGQ.

Regarding this clonotype: This clone may be a read error of a much larger clone one base away. The V call is TRBV10-3, the J call TRBJ1-2; 8 nucleotides line up with TRBD1. The ends lost 8 bases at V and 5 bases at J; junction bases unmatched: 7. The germline V gene has CDR1 ENHRY and CDR2 SYGVKD. The CDR3 runs 13 residues. The CDR3 reads CAIPRQGWYGYTF. CDR3 coding DNA: TGTGCCATCCCCAGACAGGGGTGGTATGGCTACACCTTC.

In the case of this clonotype: A much bigger clone sits one base away, suggesting this may be a read error. V gene TRBV29-1 combines with J gene TRBJ2-2; 12 positions match TRBD2. Germline V lookup: CDR1 SQVTM, CDR2 ANQGSEA. The CDR3 runs 15 residues. CDR3 protein: CSGHYGLAGTGELVF. The CDR3 DNA is TGCAGCGGACATTACGGACTAGCGGGAACCGGGGAGCTGGTTTTT.

The chain combines TRBV29-1 with TRBJ2-5; either TRBD1 or TRBD2 may fit D (6 bases each). Germline loops: CDR1 SQVTM, CDR2 ANQGSEA. Deletions cut 6 bases from V and 2 bases from J, with 16 bases between. This CDR3 is built from 14 residues. CDR3 bases: TGCAGCGTCAAGGGTGGCGGGACACAAGAGACCCAGTACTTC. It codes for CSVKGGGTQETQYF.

This clonotype has at least ten counts. The chain couples TRBV7-2 to TRBJ1-4; D is ambiguous. CDR1 and CDR2 from the germline V gene are SGHTA and FQGNSA. This CDR3 region has 15 residues. V was cut by 5 bases and J by 4 bases, with 14 bases left in between. The CDR3 loop is CASSAYRSDNEKLFF. The CDR3 DNA reads as TGTGCCAGCAGCGCATACAGAAGCGATAATGAAAAACTGTTTTTT.

In the case of this clonotype: A much more abundant neighbour one base away suggests this may be a read error. The rearrangement uses TRBV7-2 and TRBJ2-2; D might be TRBD2 (6 bases). CDR3 length: 14 residues. Per germline, CDR1 SGHTA and CDR2 FQGNSA. The CDR3 sequence is CASSTGLVTGGLFF. As DNA, the CDR3 is TGTGCCAGCAGCACAGGCCTAGTCACCGGGGGGCTGTTTTTT.

The chain couples TRBV19 to TRBJ1-5, with D possibly being TRBD1 (5 bases). Germline CDR1 is LNHDA and CDR2 is SQIVND (reference sequence). The CDR3 is 14 amino acids. The V gene lost 3 bases and the J gene lost 4 bases, with 10 bases spanning the gap. The CDR3 protein is CASSIQGRNQPQHF. The CDR3 DNA reads TGTGCCAGTAGTATTCAGGGCAGGAATCAGCCCCAGCATTTT.

The chain has TRBV3-1 and TRBJ1-2; 8 bases fit TRBD1. CDR3 length equals 17 residues. The J segment lost 5 bases and the V segment lost 0 bases, leaving 11 bases of the junction unmatched. Germline CDR1 reads LGHDT; CDR2 reads YNNKEL (reference sequence). CDR3 DNA: TGTGCCAGCAGCCAAGACGTTGGGCAGGGGGCTCGGTATGGCTACACCTTC. Its translation: CASSQDVGQGARYGYTF.

This clonotype was found many times. The rearrangement joins TRBV2 to TRBJ1-1; 7 bases map to TRBD1. V gave up 3 bases and J gave up 6 bases; unmatched junction bases: 10. CDR3 length equals 15 residues. The germline gives CDR1 SNHLY, CDR2 FYNNEI. CDR3 DNA: TGTGCCAGCAGTGATCAGGGGGAAGGATGGGCTGAAGCTTTCTTT. Amino acid sequence: CASSDQGEGWAEAFF. The full variable domain, completed using reference TRBV2 and TRBJ1-1, is EPEVTQTPSHQVTQMGQEVILRCVPISNHLYFYWYRQILGQKVEFLVSFYNNEISEKSEIFDDQFSVERPDGSNFTLKIRSTKLEDSAMYFCASSDQGEGWAEAFFGQGTRLTVV.

The chain uses TRBV10-3 and TRBJ1-6, with 7 bases identical to TRBD1. The germline V gene has CDR1 ENHRY and CDR2 SYGVKD. This CDR3 spans 13 amino acids. The V and J ends lost 10 bases and 7 bases, in that order; junction bases with no gene match: 7. The CDR3 DNA follows: TGTGCCAGCAGGACACAGGGGAATTCACCCCTCCACTTT. It codes for CASRTQGNSPLHF.

The rearrangement links TRBV20-1 to TRBJ2-6; tentative D call: TRBD2 (5 bases). Between the trimmed V and J ends, which lost 5 bases and 4 bases, there was a span of 18 bases. CDR3 length: 16 amino acids. Germline lookup yields CDR1 DFQATT and CDR2 SNEGSKA (reference sequence). CDR3 protein: CSALAGLAAGANVLTF. For the CDR3, the DNA is TGCAGTGCTCTAGCCGGACTTGCGGCGGGGGCCAACGTCCTGACTTTC.

The chain employs TRBV15 and TRBJ1-2; a possible D gene is TRBD1 (6 bases). The CDR3 sequence is 15 residues long. Germline-derived CDR1 and CDR2 are LNHNV and YYDKDF (reference sequence). Trimming removed 1 base at V and 2 bases at J, with 11 bases between. This CDR3 reads CATSRVGGANYGYTF. The CDR3 DNA is TGTGCCACCAGCAGAGTTGGGGGGGCCAACTATGGCTACACCTTC.

The genes are TRBV10-1 and TRBJ2-2, with D unclear. The germline V gene encodes CDR1 WNHNN and CDR2 SYGVQD (reference sequence). The length of the CDR3 is 13 residues. V dropped 5 bases and J dropped 4 bases, with 8 bases sitting between them. The CDR3 loop reads CASSHSPTGELFF. The CDR3 DNA is TGCGCCAGCAGTCACAGCCCCACCGGGGAGCTGTTTTTT.

About this clonotype: One base away lies a much larger clone, so this may be a sequencing read error. The V call is TRBV20-1, the J call TRBJ1-2; D perhaps matches TRBD1 (5 bases). This CDR3 is built from 14 residues. V lost 4 bases, J lost 4 bases, and 16 bases lay in between. The germline V gene has CDR1 DFQATT and CDR2 SNEGSKA (reference sequence). Written as DNA, the CDR3 is TGCAGTGCTACAGATAACCAAGGGGCCTATGGCTACACCTTC. Encoded protein: CSATDNQGAYGYTF.

This sequence joins TRBV10-2 and TRBJ2-6; D perhaps matches TRBD1 (5 bases). The CDR3 sequence is 16 residues long. The V gene lost 3 bases and the J gene lost 3 bases, with 12 bases spanning the gap. Germline V lookup: CDR1 WSHSY, CDR2 SAAADI. Here the CDR3 DNA reads TGCGCCAGCAGTGACTCCGGGCAGGGTGGGGCCAACGTCCTGACTTTC. Protein product: CASSDSGQGGANVLTF.

On this clonotype: A junction boundary mismatches the germline segment, possibly from a read error. The chain joins TRBV5-5 to TRBJ2-2; the D is unclear. The CDR3 sequence is 12 residues long. From germline, CDR1 is SGHKS and CDR2 YYEKEE (reference sequence). The CDR3 DNA is TGCGCCAGTTTTGGACGGGCCGGGGAGCTGTTTTTT. Its translation: CASFGRAGELFF. Combining the CDR3 with reference TRBV5-5 and TRBJ2-2 gives the whole variable domain DAGVTQSPTHLIKTRGQQVTLRCSPISGHKSVSWYQQVLGQGPQFIFQYYEKEERGRGNFPDRFSARQFPNYSSELNVNALLLGDSALYLCASFGRAGELFFGEGSRLTVL.

This clonotype was picked up many times. The rearrangement uses TRBV7-9 and TRBJ1-4; D gene uncertain. This CDR3 is built from 16 residues. The V end lost 5 bases, the J end lost 0 bases, and 13 bases lay between the germline ends. CDR1 SEHNR and CDR2 FQNEAQ come from the germline V gene (reference sequence). CDR3 protein: CASSLHGRATNEKLFF. Written as DNA, the CDR3 is TGTGCCAGCAGCCTCCACGGGCGTGCAACTAATGAAAAACTGTTTTTT.

This clonotype was detected many times. This chain connects TRBV20-1 to TRBJ2-2; no firm D call. The CDR3 contains 15 residues. Per the germline V gene, CDR1 is DFQATT and CDR2 is SNEGSKA (reference sequence). CDR3 in DNA: TGCAGCGCAATGTCGGGTGCCCCGAACACCGGGGAGCTGTTTTTT. This encodes CSAMSGAPNTGELFF.

The chain uses TRBV4-2 and TRBJ2-5; TRBD1 is a possible D gene (6 bases). The CDR3 is 16 amino acids. Trimming removed 5 bases at V and 5 bases at J, with 21 bases between. Germline lookup yields CDR1 LGHNA and CDR2 YNFKEQ. Here the CDR3 DNA reads TGTGCCAGCAGCTTGGGGGCACAGGCGGCGGTGGAGACCCAGTACTTC. It encodes CASSLGAQAAVETQYF.

This clonotype was counted many times. The genes are TRBV14 and TRBJ2-5; no clear D. V was cut by 0 bases and J by 7 bases, with 6 bases left in between. CDR3 length equals 12 residues. CDR1 SGHDN and CDR2 FVKESK come from the germline V gene. In DNA, the CDR3 is TGTGCCAGCAGCCAAGACGGACGGACCCAGTACTTC. It translates to CASSQDGRTQYF.

The chain is built from TRBV11-2 and TRBJ2-5; D tentatively reads TRBD1 or TRBD2 (6 bases each). This CDR3 is 16 amino acids long. Trimming removed 0 bases at V and 5 bases at J, with 16 bases between. Germline lookup yields CDR1 SGHAT and CDR2 FQNNGV. CDR3 amino acids: CASSLDSPGAGETQYF. The CDR3 region has the DNA TGTGCCAGCAGCTTAGATTCCCCGGGGGCGGGTGAGACCCAGTACTTC.

This CDR3 reads CAVGTGRNEKLFF. CDR3 DNA sequence: TGTGCCGTCGGGACAGGAAGGAATGAAAAACTGTTTTTT. The chain uses TRBV10-3 and TRBJ1-4; 8 bases match TRBD1. This CDR3 region has 13 residues. V lost 11 bases and J lost 5; bases outside the gene matches: 7. CDR1 ENHRY and CDR2 SYGVKD come from the germline V gene.

This chain joins TRBV20-1 and TRBJ2-7, with TRBD1 identical over 9 bases. V dropped 0 bases and J dropped 5; count of bases not matched to a gene: 8. The CDR3 sequence is 15 residues long. Germline V gene data show CDR1 as DFQATT and CDR2 as SNEGSKA (reference sequence). In DNA form, the CDR3 reads TGCAGTGCTAGAGATTTCCGGACAGGGGCCCACGAGCAGTACTTC. Translating gives CSARDFRTGAHEQYF.

This clonotype was found many times. This sequence joins TRBV7-7 and TRBJ2-6; D not certain. The CDR3 extends over 14 amino acids. The V gene's germline CDR1 is SSHAT and CDR2 FNYEAQ (reference sequence). V was cut by 5 bases and J by 1 base, with 6 bases left in between. CDR3 protein: CASSPQSGANVLTF. The CDR3 DNA is TGTGCCAGCAGCCCCCAATCTGGGGCCAACGTCCTGACTTTC.

The chain employs TRBV28 and TRBJ1-2; the match to TRBD1 covers 8 bases. The CDR3 sequence is 14 residues long. Germline trimming cut 3 bases from V and 6 bases from J; bases unmatched to any gene: 6. From germline, CDR1 is MDHEN and CDR2 SYDVKM. The CDR3 sequence: CASSFPGGLNGYTF. CDR3 nucleotides: TGTGCCAGCAGTTTTCCAGGGGGCTTAAATGGCTACACCTTC.

The chain links TRBV29-1 to TRBJ1-4; D perhaps matches TRBD1 (5 bases). The CDR3 is 15 residues long. Trimming took 5 bases from V and 4 from J, leaving 17 bases between them. Germline CDR1 is SQVTM and CDR2 is ANQGSEA. CDR3 nucleotide sequence: TGCAGCGTTATTTCTGGCACAGGCGATAATGAAAAACTGTTTTTT. Translated: CSVISGTGDNEKLFF.

This chain connects TRBV6-5 to TRBJ2-7; 14 nucleotides align to TRBD2. CDR1 and CDR2 from the germline V gene are MNHEY and SVGAGI. Trimming at V came to 0 bases and at J to 11 bases, leaving 9 bases not matched to a gene. The CDR3 spans 16 residues. The CDR3 nucleotides read TGTGCCAGCAGTTACTCGACCGGGACTAGCGGGAGTATTGAGTACTTC. Amino acid sequence: CASSYSTGTSGSIEYF.

The chain has TRBV29-1 and TRBJ2-2, with D unresolved. CDR1 SQVTM and CDR2 ANQGSEA come from the germline V gene. The CDR3 runs 11 residues. V lost 4 bases to trimming and J lost 3 bases, with 3 bases between them. The chain's CDR3 is CSVVDTGELFF. The CDR3 nucleotides are TGCAGCGTTGTAGACACCGGGGAGCTGTTTTTT.

This clonotype has ten or more counts. The chain links TRBV19 to TRBJ1-2; no definite D call. Per germline, CDR1 LNHDA and CDR2 SQIVND (reference sequence). Between the trimmed V and J ends, which lost 5 bases and 2 bases, there was a span of 12 bases. The length of the CDR3 is 14 residues. The DNA of the CDR3 is TGTGCCAGTAGTTCCGGACCGCAGAACTATGGCTACACCTTC. Translating gives CASSSGPQNYGYTF.

For this clonotype: A junction boundary mismatches the germline segment, possibly from a read error. The chain joins TRBV2 to TRBJ1-2; 9 bases agree with TRBD1. The CDR3 covers 13 residues. From germline, CDR1 is SNHLY and CDR2 FYNNEI. This CDR3 reads CATGTGPNYGHTF. The CDR3 DNA follows: TGTGCCACCGGGACAGGGCCTAACTATGGCCACACCTTC.

V gene TRBV5-1 combines with J gene TRBJ1-1, with 7 bases identical to TRBD1. The length of the CDR3 is 14 residues. With 0 bases clipped from V and 8 bases from J, the junction kept 7 bases outside the gene matches. Germline loops: CDR1 SGHRS, CDR2 YFSETQ. CDR3 sequence reads: CASSLDPGGNEAFF. The CDR3 nucleotides are TGCGCCAGCAGCTTGGATCCAGGGGGGAACGAAGCTTTCTTT.

This clonotype was counted at least ten times. The genes are TRBV7-9 and TRBJ2-5, with D perhaps TRBD1 or TRBD2 (6 bases each). Per germline, CDR1 SEHNR and CDR2 FQNEAQ (reference sequence). Trimming cost V 4 bases and J 5 bases, with 20 bases left between them. This CDR3 has 16 amino acids. CDR3 region: CASSWRLASRGETQYF. CDR3 nucleotide sequence: TGTGCCAGCAGCTGGCGGCTAGCGTCTAGGGGGGAGACCCAGTACTTC.